Many counts were recorded for the clone carrying this T cell receptor beta chain. The entry originates in a study of blood T cell repertoires in COVID-19. TCRdb's table, derived via immunoSEQ multiplex PCR, lists solely in-frame clones and lacks some. The sample carries around 150,000 clones, about 80% recorded once. Sequenced input: peripheral blood. The sequence was collected from a man aged 50 to 60 with acute or convalescent COVID-19.

As DNA, the CDR3 is TGTGCCAGCAGCGTAGTCGGCGGGGGGGCATACAATGAGCAGTTCTTC. The encoded protein is CASSVVGGGAYNEQFF. The chain is built from TRBV9 and TRBJ2-1; TRBD2 matches 9 bases. CDR3 length: 16 residues. The V segment lost 0 bases and the J segment 4 bases; nucleotides outside the gene matches: 5. CDR1 SGDLS and CDR2 YYNGEE come from the germline V gene.